This TCR beta chain was recovered during a study of T-cell reconstitution after alpha-beta-depleted transplantation in children. As it was prepared, the TCRbeta library received unique molecular identifiers. Via MiXCR, TCRdb re-called the PCR reads, giving one row per CDR3 protein. The sample holds just under 550,000 distinct CDR3 sequences, about 18% seen once. Trimming cost V 4 bases and J 5 bases; bases outside gene matches: 5. The CDR3 length is 14 residues. The gene calls are TRBV12-3 or TRBV12-4 and TRBJ2-1, with 7 nucleotides matching TRBD2. This sequence was found in a human donor who donated a stem cell graft to a child with acute lymphoblastic leukemia. This sample comprised PBMCs from the stem cell graft donor, obtained from the stem cell graft. This CDR3 reads CASSWGGTNNEQFF. The DNA of the CDR3 is TGTGCCAGCAGTTGGGGGGGGACCAACAATGAGCAGTTCTTC.